This T cell receptor beta chain comes out of a study of blood T cell repertoires in COVID-19. Across the whole study: Collection of acute and convalescent COVID-19 samples took place in the United States, Italy and Spain. PBMCs, B-cell-depleted T cells, or T cells provided the cDNA or gDNA that made up the material.

Authors' processing steps: The authors estimated nucleated cell counts from reference gene primer amplification. Measured with immunoSEQ multiplex PCR; TCRdb has only the in-frame clones, and not every one. V, J and clone size are those of that table, while D and trimming were read from the DNA. The sample includes about 50,000 clones, around 89% of them seen just once. The CDR3 is 15 amino acids. V lost 5 bases, J lost 4 bases, and 12 bases lay in between. Germline-derived CDR1 and CDR2 are SGHTA and FQGNSA. V is TRBV7-2 and J is TRBJ2-6; D ambiguous. This receptor was identified in a man aged 50 to 59 with active COVID-19. The material sequenced was peripheral blood. As DNA, the CDR3 is TGTGCCAGCAGCCTCCCCCCTTTGGGGGCCAACGTCCTGACTTTC. Its translation: CASSLPPLGANVLTF.